The 30 T cell receptor beta chains given below trace back to one sample, sequenced in a study of T cell repertoires in cytomegalovirus infection. These receptors have no identified antigens. One entry per CDR3 protein results from TCRdb running MiXCR on the reads. The sample lists some 480,000 distinct CDR3 sequences; 30% to 40% were seen once. The sequences come from cultured PBMCs, collected from culture after CMV antigen stimulation. These receptors originate from a human donor in good health (CMV status not recorded). Some clones in this sample may be carry-over from other donors' samples.

This clonotype was seen more than once but under ten times. The V and J genes are TRBV29-1 and TRBJ2-2, with D perhaps being TRBD1 or TRBD2 (5 bases each). CDR1 is SQVTM, CDR2 ANQGSEA, per germline. V was shortened by 5 bases and J by 5 bases, with 15 bases between the two germline ends. CDR3 length equals 14 residues. CDR3: CSVTWGSLTGELFF. The CDR3 DNA is TGCAGCGTTACATGGGGGAGTTTGACCGGGGAGCTGTTTTTT.

The genes are TRBV5-6 and TRBJ2-2, with 9 bases that match TRBD1. This CDR3 comprises 15 residues. Germline V gene lookup returns CDR1 SGHDT and CDR2 YYEEEE. Trimming at V came to 4 bases and at J to 7 bases, leaving 8 bases not matched to a gene. The DNA for the CDR3 is TGTGCCAGCAGCCCCGGGACAGGGTTCCTCGGGGAGCTGTTTTTT. Translated: CASSPGTGFLGELFF.

The chain employs TRBV27 and TRBJ2-7; 7 bases map to TRBD2. Germline CDR1 and CDR2: MNHEY and SMNVEV (reference sequence). J lost 4 bases, V lost 2 bases, and 11 bases had no gene match. CDR3 length: 16 residues. This CDR3 is CASSLSFGGGRYEQYF. CDR3 coding DNA: TGTGCCAGCAGTTTAAGTTTCGGGGGAGGGAGGTACGAGCAGTACTTC.

The gene calls are TRBV5-4 and TRBJ2-1; D ambiguous. The CDR3 loop spans 13 amino acids. Germline V gives CDR1 SGHNT, CDR2 YYREEE (reference sequence). Trimming pared 0 bases from V and 8 bases from J, leaving 9 bases between. This CDR3 reads CASSLVLKDEQFF. For the CDR3, the DNA is TGTGCCAGCAGCTTGGTGCTTAAGGATGAGCAGTTCTTC.

This clonotype was recorded at least ten times. The J gene is TRBJ2-7, the V gene TRBV7-8; perhaps TRBD1 as D (5 bases). CDR1 is SGHVS and CDR2 is FQNEAQ in the germline V gene. Trimming stripped 1 base from V and 3 bases from J, with 10 bases between. The length of the CDR3 is 14 residues. The CDR3 sequence: CASSLDQGHYEQYF. The CDR3 DNA reads TGTGCCAGCAGCTTAGATCAGGGCCACTACGAGCAGTACTTC.

This chain connects TRBV5-1 to TRBJ1-5; 8 nucleotides agree with TRBD1. V shed 4 bases and J 7 bases; nucleotides not matched to a gene: 4. The CDR3 sequence is 13 residues long. CDR1 is SGHRS, CDR2 YFSETQ, per germline. CDR3 loop: CASSLGQAQPQHF. The DNA of the CDR3 is TGCGCCAGCAGCCTGGGACAGGCACAGCCCCAGCATTTT.

The genes are TRBV19 and TRBJ2-3, with 7 bases matching TRBD2. The CDR3 has 15 amino acids. The germline V gene encodes CDR1 LNHDA and CDR2 SQIVND (reference sequence). Trimming cost V 6 bases and J 4 bases; bases outside gene matches: 10. CDR3: CASRWAGVSSDTQYF. DNA of the CDR3: TGTGCCAGTAGGTGGGCGGGAGTGTCTTCAGATACGCAGTATTTT.

This clonotype was counted once. The chain combines TRBV7-9 with TRBJ2-5; D might be TRBD1 (5 bases). CDR1 is SEHNR and CDR2 is FQNEAQ in the germline V gene (reference sequence). The CDR3 spans 16 residues. Trimming stripped 7 bases from V and 5 bases from J, with 23 bases between. The CDR3 is CASTKTGHPIEETQYF. CDR3 coding DNA: TGTGCCAGCACCAAAACAGGACACCCTATTGAGGAGACCCAGTACTTC.

This clonotype was recorded at least ten times. The chain uses TRBV7-2 and TRBJ2-7; D assignment may be TRBD1 or TRBD2 (5 bases each). V dropped 0 bases and J dropped 0 bases, with 6 bases sitting between them. This CDR3 is 14 amino acids long. CDR1 and CDR2 from the germline V gene are SGHTA and FQGNSA. The CDR3 is CASSLAGTSYEQYF. The CDR3 DNA reads as TGTGCCAGCAGCTTAGCAGGGACCTCCTACGAGCAGTACTTC.

The V gene is TRBV9, the J gene TRBJ2-1, with 12 bases identical to TRBD2. CDR3 length equals 17 residues. Unmatched junction bases numbered 9, after V lost 0 bases and J lost 8 bases. Germline assignment: CDR1 SGDLS and CDR2 YYNGEE. CDR3 loop: CASSVARASGRGDEQFF. The CDR3 DNA sequence: TGTGCCAGCAGCGTAGCTCGGGCTAGCGGGAGGGGGGATGAGCAGTTCTTC.

This clonotype was seen a few times. The gene calls are TRBV18 and TRBJ1-1; D is uncertain. Germline-derived CDR1 and CDR2 are KGHSH and LQKENI. Trimming cost V 6 bases and J 4 bases, with 18 bases left between them. The CDR3 is 15 residues long. In nucleotides, the CDR3 is TGTGCCAGCTCCCTACCCGGCCCCTTACGCACTGAAGCTTTCTTT. The encoded protein is CASSLPGPLRTEAFF.

The genes are TRBV7-2 and TRBJ2-2; D is unclear. Germline CDR1 and CDR2: SGHTA and FQGNSA. The CDR3 has 15 residues. Trimming stripped 5 bases from V and 5 bases from J, with 15 bases between. The chain's CDR3 is CASSPGSPRTGELFF. DNA for the CDR3: TGTGCCAGCAGCCCGGGCAGCCCTAGGACCGGGGAGCTGTTTTTT.

The V and J genes are TRBV2 and TRBJ2-3, with D maybe TRBD1 (5 bases). The germline V and J ends were trimmed by 2 bases and 1 base, with 7 bases remaining between them. CDR3 length: 14 residues. Germline CDR1 is SNHLY and CDR2 is FYNNEI. The CDR3 loop reads CASSEYRRTDTQYF. CDR3 nucleotide sequence: TGTGCCAGCAGTGAATACAGGCGCACAGATACGCAGTATTTT.

There are many counts of this clonotype. CDR3 DNA sequence: TGTGCCAGCAGCTTATTTTTAGATGGTAAAGAGACCCAGTACTTC. This encodes CASSLFLDGKETQYF. This sequence joins TRBV7-8 and TRBJ2-5; D unclear. With 2 bases removed from V and 3 bases from J, the gap between germline ends came to 13 bases. The CDR3 has 15 amino acids. The germline CDR1 and CDR2 sequences are SGHVS and FQNEAQ. Complete variable domain (other parts from reference TRBV7-8 and TRBJ2-5): GAGVSQSPRYKVAKRGQDVALRCDPISGHVSLFWYQQALGQGPEFLTYFQNEAQLDKSGLPSDRFFAERPEGSVSTLKIQRTQQEDSAVYLCASSLFLDGKETQYFGPGTRLLVL.

In this sample, this clonotype turned up many times. V is TRBV7-3 and J is TRBJ2-3; 8 positions match TRBD1. V lost 3 bases, J lost 5 bases, and 4 bases stayed unmatched. The CDR3 runs to 14 residues. Germline V gene lookup returns CDR1 SGHTA and CDR2 FQGTGA. CDR3 nucleotides: TGTGCCAGCAGCTTTCGCGGACAGGGAGATACGCAGTATTTT. It yields the protein CASSFRGQGDTQYF.

The chain couples TRBV11-3 to TRBJ2-5; 14 nucleotides agree with TRBD2. The length of the CDR3 is 16 residues. The J segment lost 2 bases and the V segment lost 5 bases, leaving 4 bases of the junction unmatched. CDR1 is SGHNT and CDR2 is YENEEA in the germline V gene. The CDR3 DNA follows: TGTGCCAGCAGCCGGGGACTAGCGGGAGTACAAGAGACCCAGTACTTC. Translating it yields CASSRGLAGVQETQYF.

This clonotype has a single count. The V call is TRBV20-1, the J call TRBJ2-1; D perhaps matches TRBD1 (5 bases). V gave up 3 bases and J gave up 4 bases, with 16 bases separating them. Germline V lookup: CDR1 DFQATT, CDR2 SNEGSKA (reference sequence). This CDR3 spans 15 amino acids. Here the CDR3 reads CSASDDRSFYNEQFF. The CDR3 DNA follows: TGCAGTGCTAGTGATGACAGAAGCTTTTACAATGAGCAGTTCTTC.

The chain uses TRBV10-3 and TRBJ1-1; tentatively, D is TRBD1 (5 bases). Germline lookup yields CDR1 ENHRY and CDR2 SYGVKD. Trimming shortened V by 4 bases and J by 1 base, and 10 bases separated the two germline ends. The CDR3 is 14 residues long. The CDR3 region is CAISAPGQNTEAFF. The CDR3 coding sequence is TGTGCCATCAGTGCTCCAGGGCAGAACACTGAAGCTTTCTTT.

In this sample, this clonotype turned up many times. V is TRBV7-2 and J is TRBJ1-1; a possible D gene is TRBD1 (5 bases). CDR3 size: 14 residues. Trimming cost V 5 bases and J 4 bases, with 14 bases left between them. CDR1 SGHTA and CDR2 FQGNSA come from the germline V gene. This chain's CDR3 is CASSPTGYSTEAFF. The CDR3 DNA sequence: TGTGCCAGCAGCCCCACAGGATACAGCACTGAAGCTTTCTTT.

This rearrangement joins TRBV11-2 to TRBJ2-1; a possible D gene is TRBD2 (5 bases). Germline CDR1 is SGHAT and CDR2 is FQNNGV. The CDR3 loop spans 16 amino acids. V was shortened by 6 bases and J by 4 bases, with 19 bases between the two germline ends. The CDR3 loop reads CASRSSPAGLYNEQFF. The CDR3 region has the DNA TGTGCCAGCAGGTCAAGCCCGGCGGGTCTATACAATGAGCAGTTCTTC.

V usage is TRBV12-3 or TRBV12-4 and J usage is TRBJ1-2; D uncertain. Trimming removed 6 bases at V and 7 bases at J, with 12 bases between. CDR3 length: 12 residues. For the CDR3, the DNA is TGTGCCAGCAGCCCTCGGAGTTTTGGCTACACCTTC. Translation: CASSPRSFGYTF.

This clonotype was detected a few times. The chain recombines TRBV12-3 or TRBV12-4 with TRBJ2-5, with D uncertain. V was shortened by 2 bases and J by 5 bases, with 12 bases between the two germline ends. The CDR3 totals 14 residues. Written as DNA, the CDR3 is TGTGCCAGCAGTTTACTGGGGATCGGGGAGACCCAGTACTTC. Amino acid sequence: CASSLLGIGETQYF.

The V call is TRBV19, the J call TRBJ1-1; possible D gene TRBD1, 6 bases. Germline CDR1 LNHDA, CDR2 SQIVND (reference sequence). Trimming shortened V by 4 bases and J by 4 bases, and 13 bases separated the two germline ends. The CDR3 sequence is 14 residues long. The CDR3 is CASSNRVVGTEAFF. CDR3 nucleotide sequence: TGTGCCAGTAGTAACAGGGTAGTTGGCACTGAAGCTTTCTTT.

V usage is TRBV11-3 and J usage is TRBJ2-1, with 9 nucleotides matching TRBD2. The CDR3 length is 17 residues. Germline trimming cut 2 bases from V and 7 bases from J; bases unmatched to any gene: 12. Germline loops: CDR1 SGHNT, CDR2 YENEEA. The CDR3 DNA sequence: TGTGCCAGCAGCTTATCCCGGACTAGCGTGGTAAGGAATGAGCAGTTCTTC. Protein sequence: CASSLSRTSVVRNEQFF. Full variable domain (remainder filled in from reference TRBV11-3 and TRBJ2-1): EAGVVQSPRYKIIEKKQPVAFWCNPISGHNTLYWYLQNLGQGPELLIRYENEEAVDDSQLPKDRFSAERLKGVDSTLKIQPAELGDSAVYLCASSLSRTSVVRNEQFFGPGTRLTVL.

The chain is built from TRBV30 and TRBJ2-2; D call uncertain. V was trimmed by 1 base and J by 3 bases, leaving 9 bases between them. The germline V gene encodes CDR1 GTSNPN and CDR2 SVGIG (reference sequence). This CDR3 is 14 amino acids long. The CDR3 nucleotides are TGTGCCTGGAGTGGAGTGGGTGACACCGGGGAGCTGTTTTTT. It translates to CAWSGVGDTGELFF. Using reference TRBV30 and TRBJ2-2 for the parts outside the CDR3, the full variable domain is SQTIHQWPATLVQPVGSPLSLECTVEGTSNPNLYWYRQAAGRGLQLLFYSVGIGQISSEVPQNLSASRPQDRQFILSSKKLLLSDSGFYLCAWSGVGDTGELFFGEGSRLTVL.

The V call is TRBV4-1, the J call TRBJ1-6; D possibly corresponds to TRBD1 (6 bases). CDR1 and CDR2 from the germline V gene are MGHRA and YSYEKL. This CDR3 spans 15 amino acids. V lost 0 bases, J lost 7 bases, and 10 bases lay in between. The CDR3 DNA follows: TGCGCCAGCAGCCAAGAAGTCCAGGGGAATTCACCCCTCCACTTT. It encodes CASSQEVQGNSPLHF.

The rearrangement joins TRBV7-3 to TRBJ2-1; 12 positions match TRBD2. The CDR3 is 15 amino acids. V lost 5 bases and J lost 7; bases outside the gene matches: 6. Germline CDR1 SGHTA, CDR2 FQGTGA. The DNA of the CDR3 is TGTGCCAGCAGCATGGCTAGCGGGAGGGATAATGAGCAGTTCTTC. It specifies CASSMASGRDNEQFF.

This clonotype was seen repeatedly, ten times or more. The CDR3 region is CASSSRTSGRVNTQYF. The CDR3 DNA follows: TGTGCCAGCAGCTCCCGGACTAGCGGGAGGGTCAATACGCAGTATTTT. The chain links TRBV7-9 to TRBJ2-3, with 15 bases lining up with TRBD2. The CDR3 contains 16 residues. V lost 4 bases, J lost 7 bases, and 6 bases stayed unmatched. The germline V gene has CDR1 SEHNR and CDR2 FQNEAQ (reference sequence).

This clonotype was seen only a few times. The chain uses TRBV6-5 and TRBJ2-7; 13 positions agree with TRBD2. Trimming took 6 bases from V and 4 from J; bases not matched to a gene: 6. The germline CDR1 and CDR2 sequences are MNHEY and SVGAGI. The CDR3 sequence is 15 residues long. The CDR3 coding sequence is TGTGCCAGCAGACGCGGGACTAGCGGGATTTACGAGCAGTACGTC. It encodes CASRRGTSGIYEQYV.

Notes on this clonotype: A much more abundant neighbour one base away suggests this may be a read error. The CDR3 does not end in the conserved phenylalanine or tryptophan, so this is likely a read error. V is TRBV7-2 and J is TRBJ2-4; the match to TRBD2 covers 8 bases. J lost 5 bases, V lost 4 bases, and 7 bases had no gene match. Germline lookup yields CDR1 SGHTA and CDR2 FQGNSA. CDR3 length equals 15 residues. This CDR3 reads CASSSQAGLENIQYL. The CDR3 region has the DNA TGTGCCAGCAGCTCGCAAGCGGGACTAGAAAACATTCAGTACCTC.